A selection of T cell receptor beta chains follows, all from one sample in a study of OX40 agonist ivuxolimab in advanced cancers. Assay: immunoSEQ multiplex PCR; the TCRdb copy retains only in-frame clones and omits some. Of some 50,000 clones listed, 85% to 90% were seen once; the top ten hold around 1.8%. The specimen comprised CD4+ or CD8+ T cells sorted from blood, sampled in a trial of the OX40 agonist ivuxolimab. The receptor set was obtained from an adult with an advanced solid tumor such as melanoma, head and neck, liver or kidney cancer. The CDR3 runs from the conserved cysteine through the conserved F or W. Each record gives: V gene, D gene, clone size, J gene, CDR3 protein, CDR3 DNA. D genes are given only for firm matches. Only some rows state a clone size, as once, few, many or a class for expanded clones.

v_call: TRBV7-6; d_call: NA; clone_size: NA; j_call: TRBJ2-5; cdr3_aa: CASSDRQETQYF; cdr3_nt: TGTGCCAGCAGCGACAGGCAAGAGACCCAGTACTTC
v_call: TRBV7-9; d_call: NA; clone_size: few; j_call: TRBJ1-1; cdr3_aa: CASNPLGTEAFF; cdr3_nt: TGTGCCAGCAATCCATTGGGGACTGAAGCTTTCTTT
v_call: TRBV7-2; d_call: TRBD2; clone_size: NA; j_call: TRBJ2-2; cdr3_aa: CASSPRGRNTGELFF; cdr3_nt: TGTGCCAGCAGCCCTCGCGGGAGAAACACCGGGGAGCTGTTTTTT
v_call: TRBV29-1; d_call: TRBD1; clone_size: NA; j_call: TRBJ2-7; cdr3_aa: CSGSRTGSYEQYF; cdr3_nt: TGCAGCGGGTCCCGGACAGGCTCCTACGAGCAGTACTTC
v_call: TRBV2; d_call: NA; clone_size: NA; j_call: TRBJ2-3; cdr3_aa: CASSDVGVSTDTQYF; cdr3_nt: TGTGCCAGCAGTGATGTAGGGGTTAGCACAGATACGCAGTATTTT
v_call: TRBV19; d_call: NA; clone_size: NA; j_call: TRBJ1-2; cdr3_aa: CASSMGPPYGYTF; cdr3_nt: TGTGCCAGTAGTATGGGGCCCCCCTATGGCTACACCTTC
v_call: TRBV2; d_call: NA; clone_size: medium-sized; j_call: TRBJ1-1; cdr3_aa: CASTGNTEAFF; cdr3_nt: TGTGCCAGCACCGGGAACACTGAAGCTTTCTTT
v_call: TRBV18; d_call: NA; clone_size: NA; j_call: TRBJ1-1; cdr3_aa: CASSPSTDTEAFF; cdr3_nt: TGTGCCAGCTCACCGTCGACAGACACTGAAGCTTTCTTT
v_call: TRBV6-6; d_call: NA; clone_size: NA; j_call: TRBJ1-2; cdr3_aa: CASSYSSGGNYGYTF; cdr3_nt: TGTGCCAGCAGTTACTCGAGTGGGGGTAACTATGGCTACACCTTC
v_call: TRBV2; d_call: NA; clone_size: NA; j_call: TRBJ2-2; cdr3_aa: CASSDSSTGELFF; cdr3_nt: TGTGCCAGCAGTGACTCTAGCACCGGGGAGCTGTTTTTT
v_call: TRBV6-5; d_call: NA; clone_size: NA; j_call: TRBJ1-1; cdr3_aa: CASSSMTGNTEAFF; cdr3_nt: TGTGCCAGCAGTTCGATGACAGGGAACACTGAAGCTTTCTTT
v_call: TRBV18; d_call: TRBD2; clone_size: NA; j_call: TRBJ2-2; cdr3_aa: CASSPPGSGGNTGELFF; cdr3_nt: TGTGCCAGCTCACCGCCCGGGAGCGGGGGGAACACCGGGGAGCTGTTTTTT
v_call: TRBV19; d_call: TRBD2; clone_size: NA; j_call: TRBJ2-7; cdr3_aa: CASSNPSGASYEQYF; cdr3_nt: TGTGCCAGTAGTAACCCTAGCGGGGCCTCCTACGAGCAGTACTTC
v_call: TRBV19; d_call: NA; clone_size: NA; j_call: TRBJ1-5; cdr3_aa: CASSVRGPYSNQPQHF; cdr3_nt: TGTGCCAGTAGCGTCCGGGGCCCTTATAGCAATCAGCCCCAGCATTTT
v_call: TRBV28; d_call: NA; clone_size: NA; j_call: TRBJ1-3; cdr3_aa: CASSLNPSGNTIYF; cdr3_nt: TGTGCCAGCAGCTTGAACCCCTCTGGAAACACCATATATTTT
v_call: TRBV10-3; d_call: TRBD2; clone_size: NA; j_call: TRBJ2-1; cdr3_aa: CAISESRGGNNEQFF; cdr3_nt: TGTGCCATCAGTGAGTCGCGCGGGGGTAACAATGAGCAGTTCTTC
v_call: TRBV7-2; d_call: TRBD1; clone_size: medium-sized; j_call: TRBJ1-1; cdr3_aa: CASSPRTGGYTEAFF; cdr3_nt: TGTGCCAGCAGCCCGAGGACAGGGGGCTACACTGAAGCTTTCTTT
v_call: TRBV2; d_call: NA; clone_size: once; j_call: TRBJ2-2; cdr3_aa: CASTLGLGGTGELFF; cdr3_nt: TGTGCCAGCACCTTGGGGCTGGGGGGCACCGGGGAGCTGTTTTTT
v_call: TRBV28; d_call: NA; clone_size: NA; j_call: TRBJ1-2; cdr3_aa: CASSSTTPNYGYTF; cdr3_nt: TGTGCCAGCAGTTCTACGACACCTAACTATGGCTACACCTTC
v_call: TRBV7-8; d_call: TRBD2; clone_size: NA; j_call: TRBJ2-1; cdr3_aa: CASSLSLRGSSYNEQFF; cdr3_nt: TGTGCCAGCAGCTTATCACTGCGCGGGAGCTCCTACAATGAGCAGTTCTTC
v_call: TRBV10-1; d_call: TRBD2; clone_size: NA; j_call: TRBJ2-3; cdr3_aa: CASSEETSGFGDTQYF; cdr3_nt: TGCGCCAGCAGTGAAGAGACTAGCGGGTTCGGGGATACGCAGTATTTT
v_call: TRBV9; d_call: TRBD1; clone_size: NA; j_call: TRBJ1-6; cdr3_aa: CASSVGTGLSYNSPLHF; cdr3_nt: TGTGCCAGCAGCGTCGGGACAGGTCTCTCCTATAATTCACCCCTCCACTTT
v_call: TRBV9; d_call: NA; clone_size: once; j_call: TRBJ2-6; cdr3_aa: CASSVDRVGANVLTF; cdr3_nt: TGTGCCAGCAGCGTAGATAGGGTCGGGGCCAACGTCCTGACTTTC
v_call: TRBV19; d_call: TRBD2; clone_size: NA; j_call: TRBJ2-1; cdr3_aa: CASSIDLAGSNEQFF; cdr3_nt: TGTGCCAGTAGTATTGACCTAGCGGGGTCCAATGAGCAGTTCTTC
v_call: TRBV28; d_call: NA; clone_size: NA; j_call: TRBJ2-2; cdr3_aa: CASTPGGGSYTGELFF; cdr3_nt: TGTGCCAGCACTCCCGGAGGGGGCTCGTACACCGGGGAGCTGTTTTTT
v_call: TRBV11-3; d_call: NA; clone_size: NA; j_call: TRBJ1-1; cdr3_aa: CASSSRGSTEAFF; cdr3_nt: TGTGCCAGCAGCTCCCGAGGGAGCACTGAAGCTTTCTTT